Shown below are 16 T cell receptor beta chains from a single sample sequenced in a study of OX40 agonist ivuxolimab in advanced cancers. TCRdb's table, derived via immunoSEQ multiplex PCR, lists solely in-frame clones and lacks some. The sample lists tens of thousands of clones; roughly 86% were seen once. Sequenced here: CD4+ or CD8+ T cells sorted from blood, sampled in a trial of the OX40 agonist ivuxolimab. The receptors derive from an adult with an advanced solid tumor such as melanoma, head and neck, liver or kidney cancer.

J is TRBJ2-3 and V is TRBV11-3; 8 bases map to TRBD2. V trimming: 5 bases; J trimming: 3 bases; junction bases outside the gene matches: 7. This CDR3 comprises 15 residues. Germline V CDR1 and CDR2: SGHNT, YENEEA. CDR3 loop: CASSPGGTSTDTQYF. The CDR3 DNA is TGTGCCAGCAGCCCAGGCGGGACTAGTACAGATACGCAGTATTTT. The variable domain in full, with the rest retrieved from reference TRBV11-3 and TRBJ2-3, is EAGVVQSPRYKIIEKKQPVAFWCNPISGHNTLYWYLQNLGQGPELLIRYENEEAVDDSQLPKDRFSAERLKGVDSTLKIQPAELGDSAVYLCASSPGGTSTDTQYFGPGTRLTVL.

This chain joins TRBV7-9 and TRBJ2-2; TRBD2 is a possible D gene (5 bases). This CDR3 region has 15 residues. Trimming left V 5 bases short and J 1 base short, with 11 bases between. Germline-derived CDR1 and CDR2 are SEHNR and FQNEAQ (reference sequence). The CDR3 is CASSPPDWNTGELFF. CDR3 nucleotide sequence: TGTGCCAGCAGCCCCCCGGACTGGAACACCGGGGAGCTGTTTTTT.

This clone has a single count. The V and J genes are TRBV19 and TRBJ1-4; unclear D gene. The CDR3 is 15 amino acids. V dropped 3 bases and J dropped 7 bases, with 15 bases sitting between them. The germline V gene has CDR1 LNHDA and CDR2 SQIVND (reference sequence). The CDR3 DNA follows: TGTGCCAGTAGTATTAGCGGGCCTGGAGGTGAAAAACTGTTTTTT. This encodes CASSISGPGGEKLFF.

This sequence joins TRBV6-5 and TRBJ2-7; maybe TRBD1 (6 bases). Per the germline V gene, CDR1 is MNHEY and CDR2 is SVGAGI. The CDR3 runs 15 residues. Deletions cut 3 bases from V and 0 bases from J, with 12 bases between. The CDR3 spells CASSYSGHYSYEQYF. Here the CDR3 DNA reads TGTGCCAGCAGTTATTCGGGACACTACTCCTACGAGCAGTACTTC.

This sequence joins TRBV5-1 and TRBJ2-5; D is unresolved. V lost 4 bases and J 2 bases, leaving 12 bases between the germline ends. This CDR3 is 14 amino acids long. Looked up from germline, CDR1 is SGHRS and CDR2 is YFSETQ. The CDR3 nucleotides read TGCGCCAGCAGCATTGGACGGAATCAAGAGACCCAGTACTTC. It specifies CASSIGRNQETQYF.

The chain carries TRBV28 and TRBJ2-3, with a weak D call TRBD1 (6 bases). Germline V gene lookup returns CDR1 MDHEN and CDR2 SYDVKM. V dropped 7 bases and J dropped 2 bases, with 13 bases sitting between them. The CDR3 covers 14 residues. The CDR3, as DNA: TGTGCCAGCATAGCAGGGGACGACACAGATACGCAGTATTTT. Protein: CASIAGDDTDTQYF.

The rearrangement uses TRBV5-1 and TRBJ1-4; D possibly corresponds to TRBD1 (6 bases). V shed 0 bases and J shed 5 bases, with 11 bases lying between them. The CDR3 has 15 amino acids. The germline V gene encodes CDR1 SGHRS and CDR2 YFSETQ. CDR3 coding DNA: TGCGCCAGCAGCTTGGTTTGGGGGCAAAATGAAAAACTGTTTTTT. This encodes CASSLVWGQNEKLFF.

This sequence joins TRBV6-1 and TRBJ2-7, with TRBD2 matching over 14 bases. Germline-derived CDR1 and CDR2 are MNHNS and SASEGT. V was pared by 8 bases and J by 2 bases, with 5 bases of the junction left unmatched. The CDR3 is made up of 15 amino acids. As DNA, the CDR3 is TGTGCCAGCGGGACTAGCGGGAGATTTCCCTACGAGCAGTACTTC. It yields the protein CASGTSGRFPYEQYF.

The chain has TRBV18 and TRBJ2-4, with D uncertain. CDR3 length equals 15 residues. Germline-derived CDR1 and CDR2 are KGHSH and LQKENI. With 0 bases removed from V and 0 bases from J, the gap between germline ends came to 6 bases. The CDR3: CASSPPGLAKNIQYF. As DNA, the CDR3 is TGTGCCAGCTCACCACCTGGGCTAGCCAAAAACATTCAGTACTTC.

The chain links TRBV28 to TRBJ1-1; D remains unclear. The germline V and J ends were trimmed by 7 bases and 0 bases, with 15 bases remaining between them. The CDR3 totals 15 residues. Germline CDR1 is MDHEN and CDR2 is SYDVKM. The CDR3 reads CASTPSMEMNTEAFF. The CDR3 DNA sequence: TGTGCCAGCACCCCTTCGATGGAGATGAACACTGAAGCTTTCTTT.

V is TRBV6-6 and J is TRBJ2-5; 7 nucleotides match TRBD1. Germline CDR1 MNHNY, CDR2 SVGAGI (reference sequence). The J segment lost 1 base and the V segment lost 4 bases, leaving 3 bases of the junction unmatched. CDR3 length equals 14 residues. The CDR3 DNA is TGTGCCAGCAGTTGCTGGGACAGCCAAGAGACCCAGTACTTC. It codes for CASSCWDSQETQYF.

This sequence joins TRBV7-8 and TRBJ2-1; TRBD2 aligns across 7 bases. Unmatched junction bases numbered 11, after V lost 5 bases and J lost 4 bases. The CDR3 sequence is 16 residues long. Looked up from germline, CDR1 is SGHVS and CDR2 is FQNEAQ. The DNA for the CDR3 is TGTGCCAGCAGCCCCTCGGGGGGAGGGGTTTACAATGAGCAGTTCTTC. As protein: CASSPSGGGVYNEQFF.

The chain carries TRBV18 and TRBJ2-1; 11 bases map to TRBD1. Germline V gene data show CDR1 as KGHSH and CDR2 as LQKENI. V was pared by 5 bases and J by 2 bases, with 5 bases of the junction left unmatched. The length of the CDR3 is 16 residues. For the CDR3, the DNA is TGTGCCAGCTCAGCCCAGGGACAGGGGGCCTACAATGAGCAGTTCTTC. Translation: CASSAQGQGAYNEQFF. The full variable domain, its missing parts supplied by reference TRBV18 and TRBJ2-1, is NAGVMQNPRHLVRRRGQEARLRCSPMKGHSHVYWYRQLPEEGLKFMVYLQKENIIDESGMPKERFSAEFPKEGPSILRIQQVVRGDSAAYFCASSAQGQGAYNEQFFGPGTRLTVL.

The chain combines TRBV30 with TRBJ2-2, with 9 nucleotides matching TRBD2. The CDR3 runs to 18 residues. From germline, CDR1 is GTSNPN and CDR2 SVGIG (reference sequence). Germline trimming cut 3 bases from V and 5 bases from J; bases unmatched to any gene: 16. This CDR3 reads CAWSGGRANIIPTGELFF. CDR3 coding DNA: TGTGCCTGGAGCGGCGGGAGGGCCAATATCATACCAACCGGGGAGCTGTTTTTT.

J is TRBJ1-1 and V is TRBV12-2. TRBV12-2 has pseudogene status. The CDR3 spans 14 residues. CDR3 DNA sequence: TGTGCAAGTCGCTTGGGAGGTTGGGGCCCTCAGGCTTTCTTT. It yields the protein CASRLGGWGPQAFF.

The V and J genes are TRBV7-9 and TRBJ1-1; D remains ambiguous. CDR3 length: 13 residues. From germline, CDR1 is SEHNR and CDR2 FQNEAQ (reference sequence). The V and J ends lost 1 base and 5 bases respectively, with 8 bases between them. CDR3 protein: CASSLGVRTEAFF. The DNA of the CDR3 is TGTGCCAGCAGCTTAGGGGTTAGAACTGAAGCTTTCTTT.